The 8 T cell receptor beta chains listed next were all sequenced from one sample in a study of T cell responses to AZD1222 COVID-19 vaccine. TCRdb's table, derived via immunoSEQ multiplex PCR, lists solely in-frame clones and lacks some. The sample includes roughly 85,000 clones, approximately 90% of them seen just once. Sequencing used peripheral blood, obtained 28 days after the second AZD1222 dose. The source of these receptors is an adult who received the AZD1222 COVID-19 vaccine.

This chain uses TRBV5-4 with TRBJ2-5; 11 bases match TRBD2. The CDR3 loop spans 15 amino acids. Trimming cost V 10 bases and J 1 base; bases outside gene matches: 9. Germline lookup yields CDR1 SGHNT and CDR2 YYREEE (reference sequence). The CDR3 bases are TGTGCCCACACGTCTAGCGGGGGGATCCAAGAGACCCAGTACTTC. Encoded protein: CAHTSSGGIQETQYF.

The chain combines TRBV6-6 with TRBJ2-3; D perhaps matches TRBD2 (6 bases). The CDR3 spans 14 residues. CDR1 MNHNY and CDR2 SVGAGI come from the germline V gene (reference sequence). With 9 bases removed from V and 1 base from J, the gap between germline ends came to 14 bases. The CDR3 DNA is TGTGCCAGTAAACTAGCCGGGGGCACAGATACGCAGTATTTT. Its protein product is CASKLAGGTDTQYF.

This chain uses TRBV6-6 with TRBJ1-1; 8 bases match TRBD1. Germline V gene lookup returns CDR1 MNHNY and CDR2 SVGAGI (reference sequence). The CDR3 covers 16 residues. The V and J ends lost 5 bases and 4 bases, in that order; junction bases with no gene match: 12. The CDR3 region is CASSLPPGQGRTEAFF. The CDR3 bases are TGTGCCAGCAGTCTCCCACCCGGACAGGGACGCACTGAAGCTTTCTTT.

This chain uses TRBV5-4 with TRBJ2-5; 8 bases are a match to TRBD1. V lost 3 bases and J lost 3; bases outside the gene matches: 1. The germline V gene has CDR1 SGHNT and CDR2 YYREEE (reference sequence). The length of the CDR3 is 13 residues. In DNA form, the CDR3 reads TGTGCCAGCAGCTGGGACAGGAAAGAGACCCAGTACTTC. Translation: CASSWDRKETQYF. The full variable domain, completed using reference TRBV5-4 and TRBJ2-5, is ETGVTQSPTHLIKTRGQQVTLRCSSQSGHNTVSWYQQALGQGPQFIFQYYREEENGRGNFPPRFSGLQFPNYSSELNVNALELDDSALYLCASSWDRKETQYFGPGTRLLVL.

The V gene is TRBV4-2, the J gene TRBJ1-2; a possible D gene is TRBD1 (6 bases). CDR1 is LGHNA, CDR2 YNFKEQ, per germline. This CDR3 is built from 15 residues. V gave up 4 bases and J gave up 2 bases, with 14 bases separating them. For the CDR3, the DNA is TGTGCCAGCAGCCCTACCCAGGGGCCAAACTATGGCTACACCTTC. As protein: CASSPTQGPNYGYTF.

The chain recombines TRBV5-5 with TRBJ2-7; D tentatively reads TRBD1 or TRBD2 (5 bases each). The V end lost 2 bases, the J end lost 4 bases, and 16 bases lay between the germline ends. Germline V lookup: CDR1 SGHKS, CDR2 YYEKEE (reference sequence). The CDR3 consists of 15 residues. The CDR3 DNA sequence: TGTGCCAGCAGCTTCGAGGGGCTACTGGTTTACGAGCAGTACTTC. Its protein product is CASSFEGLLVYEQYF.

In DNA, the CDR3 is TGTGCCAGCAGCCCTGTACTGCGCGGAGAGCAGTTCTTC. Translating gives CASSPVLRGEQFF. The genes are TRBV5-4 and TRBJ2-1; D gene ambiguous. Germline V gives CDR1 SGHNT, CDR2 YYREEE (reference sequence). V gave up 4 bases and J gave up 10 bases, with 15 bases separating them. This CDR3 is 13 amino acids long.

V usage is TRBV5-1 and J usage is TRBJ2-3; D unresolved. The length of the CDR3 is 13 residues. CDR1 and CDR2 (germline): SGHRS, YFSETQ. V lost 5 bases and J 2 bases, leaving 9 bases between the germline ends. The CDR3 DNA reads as TGCGCCAGCAGTCCGTCCTCCACAGATACGCAGTATTTT. As protein: CASSPSSTDTQYF.